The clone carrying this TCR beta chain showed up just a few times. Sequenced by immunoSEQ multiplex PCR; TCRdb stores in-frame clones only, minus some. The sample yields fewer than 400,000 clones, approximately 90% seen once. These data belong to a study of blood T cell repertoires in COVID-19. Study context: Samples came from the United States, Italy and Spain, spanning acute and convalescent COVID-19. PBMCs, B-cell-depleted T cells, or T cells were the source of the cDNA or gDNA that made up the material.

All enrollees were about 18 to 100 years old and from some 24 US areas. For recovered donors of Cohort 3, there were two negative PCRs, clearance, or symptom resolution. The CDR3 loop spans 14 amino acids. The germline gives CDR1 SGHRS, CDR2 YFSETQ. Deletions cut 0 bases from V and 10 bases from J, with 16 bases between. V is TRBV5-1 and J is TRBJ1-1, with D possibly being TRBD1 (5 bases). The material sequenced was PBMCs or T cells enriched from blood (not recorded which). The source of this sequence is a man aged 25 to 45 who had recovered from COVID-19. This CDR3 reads CASSLAYLGQGAFF. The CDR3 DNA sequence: TGCGCCAGCAGCTTGGCCTATTTGGGGCAGGGAGCTTTCTTT.